This is a list of T cell receptor beta chains from one sample in a study of blood T cells in healthy people across ages. TCRdb analysed the 5' RACE reads with MiXCR anew, one entry per CDR3 protein. The sample contains over 1,500,000 distinct CDR3 sequences, around 50% of which appear only once. Sequenced material: blood. These receptor sequences come from a woman between 40 and 55 years old in good health. CDR3s include the opening cysteine and the closing phenylalanine or tryptophan. A D gene is named only where the DNA matches it firmly. Rows give clone size only sometimes, using once, few, many, or a class for an expanded clone.

d_gene	v_gene	abundance	j_gene	CDR3nt	CDR3aa
TRBD1	TRBV7-8	few	TRBJ1-4	TGTGCCAGCAGCTCGACAGGGCTCGGAAAACTGTTTTTT	CASSSTGLGKLFF
-	TRBV20-1	-	TRBJ2-3	TGCAGTGCTAGGCGCCCGGTGACTTCCCTAGATACGCAGTATTTT	CSARRPVTSLDTQYF
-	TRBV29-1	-	TRBJ1-2	TGCAGCGACGGGCAGGGCTATGGCTACACCTTC	CSDGQGYGYTF
-	TRBV20-1	few	TRBJ1-2	TGCAGTGCTACCGGAAATGGCTACACCTTC	CSATGNGYTF
TRBD1	TRBV6-2/TRBV6-3	-	TRBJ1-2	TGTGCCAGCAGTCGATCTCCAGGGGGCGCCTATGGCTACACCTTC	CASSRSPGGAYGYTF
-	TRBV2	-	TRBJ1-2	TGTGCCAGCAGCCAAAATCCGACAGACTATGGCTACACCTTC	CASSQNPTDYGYTF
TRBD2	TRBV13	few	TRBJ2-5	TGTGCCAGCAGCTTAAGGACTAGCGGGTTGGAGACCCAGTACTTC	CASSLRTSGLETQYF
TRBD1	TRBV12-3/TRBV12-4	few	TRBJ1-4	TGTGCCAGCACTTTAAGACAGGGACTGGAAAAACTGTTTTTT	CASTLRQGLEKLFF
-	TRBV7-2	-	TRBJ2-1	TGTGCCAGCAGCTTAGAGGCGGATCCCAATGAGCAGTTCTTC	CASSLEADPNEQFF
-	TRBV4-1	-	TRBJ2-5	TGCGCCAGCAGCCAAGCCCTCTATAGGGAGACCCAGTACTTC	CASSQALYRETQYF
TRBD1	TRBV5-1	few	TRBJ2-7	TGCGCCAGCAGCCGACAGGGGGCTGAGGAGCAGTACTTC	CASSRQGAEEQYF
-	TRBV20-1	-	TRBJ2-1	TGCAGTGCTAGGGCAGCAAGGGAGGTAGATGAGCAGTTCTTC	CSARAAREVDEQFF
-	TRBV14	-	TRBJ2-5	TGTGCCAGCAGCCAAGCCTTAACGGGGAGCGGAGAGACCCAGTACTTC	CASSQALTGSGETQYF
-	TRBV4-3	-	TRBJ1-2	TGCGCCAGCAGCCAAGATCGGCAGGGAAGTGAATATGGCTACACCTTC	CASSQDRQGSEYGYTF
-	TRBV9	-	TRBJ1-2	TGTGCCAGCAGCGTAGCTAACAGCAACTATGGCTACACCTTC	CASSVANSNYGYTF
-	TRBV29-1	-	TRBJ2-5	TGCAGCGTTGAAGGGCCGGGGGGCCCCCTGGGTGAGCAGTACTTC	CSVEGPGGPLGEQYF
-	TRBV15	-	TRBJ2-4	TGTGCCACCAGCAGAGGGCTAGGTGGCAACATTCAGTACTTC	CATSRGLGGNIQYF
-	TRBV5-1	-	TRBJ2-1	TGCGCCAGCAGCTTGGTAGTAGACGTAGAGCAGTTCTTC	CASSLVVDVEQFF
TRBD2	TRBV28	-	TRBJ2-4	TGTGCCAGCAGTTTGGTACTAGCGGGTTTAGCCAAAAACATTCAGTACTTC	CASSLVLAGLAKNIQYF
TRBD1	TRBV7-6	-	TRBJ2-2	TGTGCCAGCAGCGCACAGGACAGGGTTCGGACCGGGGAGCTGTTTTTT	CASSAQDRVRTGELFF
-	TRBV6-1	-	TRBJ2-3	TGTGCCAGCAGTAGGGGGGCGAGTATCAAAGATACGCAGTATTTT	CASSRGASIKDTQYF
-	TRBV12-3/TRBV12-4	few	TRBJ1-1	TGTGCCAGCACCTTACGCAGGCGGGACACTGAAGCTTTCTTT	CASTLRRRDTEAFF